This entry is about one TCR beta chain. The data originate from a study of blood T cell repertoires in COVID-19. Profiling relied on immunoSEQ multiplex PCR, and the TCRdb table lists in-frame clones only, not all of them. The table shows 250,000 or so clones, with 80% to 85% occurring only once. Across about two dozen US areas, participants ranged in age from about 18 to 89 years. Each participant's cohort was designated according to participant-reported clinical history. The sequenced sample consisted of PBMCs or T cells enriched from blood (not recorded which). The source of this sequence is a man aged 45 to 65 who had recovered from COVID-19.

This CDR3 is CASSLYADRGRLNTEAFF. CDR3 sequence (DNA): TGTGCCAGCAGTTTATATGCGGACAGGGGGCGATTGAACACTGAAGCTTTCTTT. The chain couples TRBV27 to TRBJ1-1, with 11 bases aligning to TRBD1. This CDR3 region has 18 residues. V was pared by 1 base and J by 0 bases, with 7 bases of the junction left unmatched. Germline CDR1 and CDR2: MNHEY and SMNVEV (reference sequence).